This T cell receptor beta chain was observed in a study of T cell changes during pregnancy in multiple sclerosis. Sequencing used immunoSEQ multiplex PCR; TCRdb keeps in-frame clones, though not all of them. The repertoire holds some 94,000 clones, with more than 90% as singletons. The CDR3 consists of 15 residues. Germline assignment: CDR1 SGHAT and CDR2 FQNNGV. The V segment lost 1 base and the J segment 3 bases; nucleotides outside the gene matches: 1. The source is a female donor with multiple sclerosis, enrolled in a pregnancy study. The gene calls are TRBV11-2 and TRBJ1-1; 11 bases align to TRBD1. This material consisted of peripheral blood, taken in the first trimester of pregnancy. CDR3 DNA sequence: TGTGCCAGCAGCTTAGGGGGACAGGGGGACACTGAAGCTTTCTTT. Protein sequence: CASSLGGQGDTEAFF.